The 29 T cell receptor beta chains in this list originate from one sample, sequenced in a study of blood T cells in healthy people across ages. Through a sample-barcoded 5' primer and a J-beta primer mix, a second PCR was run for 7 to 11 cycles. TCRdb independently ran MiXCR on the 5' RACE reads; one entry per CDR3 protein. The sample lists about 570,000 distinct CDR3 sequences, about 26% occurring once. Material for sequencing was blood. The receptors originated from a woman in her 70s in good health.

At least ten counts were recorded for this clonotype. This chain links TRBV12-3 or TRBV12-4 with TRBJ2-3; tentatively, D is TRBD2 (6 bases). The ends were cut back, 8 bases at V and 0 bases at J, with 12 bases in the middle. The CDR3 has 14 amino acids. CDR3 loop: CASGGVLSTDTQYF. The CDR3 DNA is TGTGCCAGCGGCGGGGTTCTGAGCACAGATACGCAGTATTTT.

The V and J genes are TRBV7-2 and TRBJ2-3; TRBD2 matches 9 bases. After removal of 2 bases from V and 2 bases from J, the junction contained 2 bases not matched to a gene. The CDR3 is made up of 15 amino acids. Germline CDR1 reads SGHTA; CDR2 reads FQGNSA. Here the CDR3 DNA reads TGTGCCAGCAGCTTACTAGCGGGATTCACAGATACGCAGTATTTT. Translation: CASSLLAGFTDTQYF.

This chain joins TRBV10-3 and TRBJ2-7, with D perhaps given as TRBD1 or TRBD2 (5 bases each). There are 16 residues in the CDR3. Trimming removed 3 bases at V and 2 bases at J, with 17 bases between. CDR1 is ENHRY, CDR2 SYGVKD, per germline. This CDR3 reads CAISDGGNSLAYEQYF. The CDR3 coding sequence is TGTGCCATCAGTGATGGGGGAAACTCCCTGGCCTACGAGCAGTACTTC.

The chain employs TRBV20-1 and TRBJ2-7, with D possibly TRBD2 on 6 matching bases. Germline assignment: CDR1 DFQATT and CDR2 SNEGSKA (reference sequence). The V end lost 0 bases, the J end lost 2 bases, and 11 bases lay between the germline ends. This CDR3 comprises 14 residues. CDR3 loop: CSARDRRAPYEQYF. The CDR3 coding sequence is TGCAGTGCTAGAGATCGGAGGGCTCCCTACGAGCAGTACTTC.

Only a few counts were recorded for this clonotype. The chain combines TRBV7-2 with TRBJ1-1, with a weak D call TRBD1 (5 bases). V was cut by 0 bases and J by 11 bases, with 13 bases left in between. Germline CDR1 reads SGHTA; CDR2 reads FQGNSA. The CDR3 contains 13 residues. Here the CDR3 DNA reads TGTGCCAGCAGCTTAGCGGGTAGGGGCGCGGCTTTCTTT. Its translation: CASSLAGRGAAFF.

In its sample, this clonotype was seen a few times. The chain couples TRBV20-1 to TRBJ1-4; 7 nucleotides match TRBD1. CDR1 is DFQATT, CDR2 SNEGSKA, per germline (reference sequence). J was trimmed by 5 bases and V by 4 bases; bases with no gene match: 4. This CDR3 spans 13 amino acids. The CDR3 is CSATGTENEKLFF. The CDR3 region has the DNA TGCAGTGCTACCGGGACAGAGAATGAAAAACTGTTTTTT.

The CDR3 region is CASSYAAGAPGELFF. CDR3 coding DNA: TGTGCCAGCAGTTACGCGGCGGGCGCCCCCGGGGAGCTGTTTTTT. The chain employs TRBV6-6 and TRBJ2-2; perhaps TRBD2 as D (5 bases). The CDR3 contains 15 residues. The V gene lost 2 bases and the J gene lost 6 bases, with 13 bases spanning the gap. Per germline, CDR1 MNHNY and CDR2 SVGAGI (reference sequence).

V and J are TRBV4-2 and TRBJ2-1, with 11 positions matching TRBD2. Germline values: CDR1 LGHNA, CDR2 YNFKEQ. Trimming took 4 bases from V and 2 from J; bases not matched to a gene: 7. This CDR3 is built from 17 residues. As DNA, the CDR3 is TGTGCCAGCAGCCCCAGACTTAGCGGGGGGGCCTACAATGAGCAGTTCTTC. Its protein product is CASSPRLSGGAYNEQFF.

This clonotype has just a few counts. The chain couples TRBV20-1 to TRBJ1-2; D is unclear. CDR3 length: 11 amino acids. CDR1 is DFQATT, CDR2 SNEGSKA, per germline (reference sequence). The V end was cut by 5 bases, the J end by 2 bases, with 6 bases between. CDR3 loop: CSASGNYGYTF. DNA for the CDR3: TGCAGTGCTTCCGGGAACTATGGCTACACCTTC.

The chain uses TRBV5-1 and TRBJ2-2; no clear D gene. The CDR3 spans 14 residues. Trimming left V 2 bases short and J 0 bases short, with 5 bases between. Looked up from germline, CDR1 is SGHRS and CDR2 is YFSETQ. This CDR3 reads CASSFGANTGELFF. For the CDR3, the DNA is TGCGCCAGCAGCTTTGGGGCGAACACCGGGGAGCTGTTTTTT.

V is TRBV12-3 or TRBV12-4 and J is TRBJ1-5; D gene uncertain. V was pared by 4 bases and J by 0 bases, with 10 bases between. The CDR3 runs to 15 residues. The CDR3 region has the DNA TGTGCCAGCAGTTCGAGGGAGTATAGCAATCAGCCCCAGCATTTT. Translation gives CASSSREYSNQPQHF.

The CDR3 sequence is CASRFWPATNEKLFF. In nucleotides, the CDR3 is TGCGCCAGCAGGTTCTGGCCTGCAACTAATGAAAAACTGTTTTTT. The chain recombines TRBV4-1 with TRBJ1-4; D call uncertain. Trimming pared 6 bases from V and 0 bases from J, leaving 11 bases between. Germline V gene lookup returns CDR1 MGHRA and CDR2 YSYEKL. This CDR3 spans 15 amino acids.

The chain combines TRBV5-1 with TRBJ1-1; D unresolved. V lost 4 bases, J lost 0 bases, and 7 bases lay in between. Looked up from germline, CDR1 is SGHRS and CDR2 is YFSETQ. This CDR3 spans 13 amino acids. Written as DNA, the CDR3 is TGCGCCAGCAGCGCGAACATGAACACTGAAGCTTTCTTT. This codes for CASSANMNTEAFF.

The chain combines TRBV5-1 with TRBJ2-1; TRBD1 or TRBD2 may be the D gene (5 bases each). CDR3 size: 16 residues. Looked up from germline, CDR1 is SGHRS and CDR2 is YFSETQ. V lost 0 bases, J lost 6 bases, and 16 bases lay in between. The CDR3 sequence is CASSLATDNRGNEQFF. CDR3 DNA sequence: TGCGCCAGCAGCTTGGCCACGGACAACCGGGGCAATGAGCAGTTCTTC. Full variable domain (missing parts from reference TRBV5-1 and TRBJ2-1): KAGVTQTPRYLIKTRGQQVTLSCSPISGHRSVSWYQQTPGQGLQFLFEYFSETQRNKGNFPGRFSGRQFSNSRSEMNVSTLELGDSALYLCASSLATDNRGNEQFFGPGTRLTVL.

In regard to this clonotype: Mismatch with germline at one junction end may stem from a read error. This CDR3 reads CTSSQRGQGYNEQFF. The CDR3, as DNA: TGCACCAGCAGCCAAAGGGGACAGGGATACAATGAGCAGTTCTTC. The chain couples TRBV4-3 to TRBJ2-1; 9 bases map to TRBD1. The CDR3 spans 15 residues. Germline values: CDR1 LGHNA, CDR2 YSLEER.

This chain uses TRBV11-2 with TRBJ1-4, with D unclear. Germline CDR1 SGHAT, CDR2 FQNNGV. V shed 3 bases and J shed 8 bases, with 13 bases lying between them. The CDR3 loop spans 14 amino acids. The CDR3 is CASSFTLGLEKLFF. The CDR3 DNA is TGTGCCAGCAGCTTCACACTCGGGCTGGAAAAACTGTTTTTT. Full variable domain (rest looked up from reference TRBV11-2 and TRBJ1-4): EAGVAQSPRYKIIEKRQSVAFWCNPISGHATLYWYQQILGQGPKLLIQFQNNGVVDDSQLPKDRFSAERLKGVDSTLKIQPAKLEDSAVYLCASSFTLGLEKLFFGSGTQLSVL.

The rearrangement joins TRBV6-2 or TRBV6-3 to TRBJ2-7; D gene unclear. V shed 0 bases and J shed 6 bases, with 6 bases lying between them. Looked up from germline, CDR1 is MNHEY and CDR2 is SVGEGT. The CDR3 runs 12 residues. The CDR3 is CASSYSKSEQYF. CDR3 sequence (DNA): TGTGCCAGCAGTTACTCGAAATCCGAGCAGTACTTC.

V and J are TRBV4-3 and TRBJ2-5; no clear D gene. CDR1 is LGHNA and CDR2 is YSLEER in the germline V gene. The CDR3 consists of 13 residues. V was shortened by 1 base and J by 7 bases, with 10 bases between the two germline ends. In DNA, the CDR3 is TGCGCCAGCAGCCAAGTTCGTGAAGGGACCCAGTACTTC. Translation: CASSQVREGTQYF.

This clonotype was seen a handful of times. The chain joins TRBV12-5 to TRBJ1-2; 10 bases line up with TRBD1. This CDR3 spans 17 amino acids. V was pared by 4 bases and J by 6 bases, with 14 bases of the junction left unmatched. Per the germline V gene, CDR1 is LGHNT and CDR2 is FRNRAP. The CDR3 spells CASGSTGGLEGINGYTF. In DNA form, the CDR3 reads TGTGCTAGTGGTTCGACAGGGGGCTTAGAAGGGATTAATGGCTACACCTTC.

This clonotype showed up many times. The CDR3 DNA reads as TGTGCCACCAGCAGAGATGACAGCCGCTACACCTTC. Encoded protein: CATSRDDSRYTF. The chain has TRBV15 and TRBJ1-2, with D perhaps matching TRBD1 (5 bases). The CDR3 extends over 12 amino acids. Germline CDR1 reads LNHNV; CDR2 reads YYDKDF (reference sequence). Between the trimmed V and J ends, which lost 0 bases and 9 bases, there was a span of 8 bases.

The chain combines TRBV7-9 with TRBJ2-2; 7 nucleotides align to TRBD2. CDR1 is SEHNR and CDR2 is FQNEAQ in the germline V gene (reference sequence). The CDR3 contains 14 residues. The V segment lost 5 bases and the J segment 8 bases; nucleotides outside the gene matches: 8. The CDR3 loop reads CASSVAGEAGELFF. DNA of the CDR3: TGTGCCAGCAGCGTCGCGGGGGAAGCGGGGGAGCTGTTTTTT.

The chain recombines TRBV20-1 with TRBJ2-7, with D unresolved. The CDR3 is 12 amino acids. The germline gives CDR1 DFQATT, CDR2 SNEGSKA (reference sequence). V shed 3 bases and J shed 4 bases, with 10 bases lying between them. The CDR3 spells CSASADVYEQYF. CDR3 DNA sequence: TGCAGTGCTAGTGCGGATGTATACGAGCAGTACTTC.

The chain links TRBV13 to TRBJ2-6; 8 bases align to TRBD1. The ends lost 5 bases at V and 0 bases at J; junction bases unmatched: 3. This CDR3 contains 16 residues. CDR1 and CDR2 from the germline V gene are PRHDT and FYEKMQ (reference sequence). In DNA form, the CDR3 reads TGTGCCAGCAGCATACAGGGGGGCTCTGGGGCCAACGTCCTGACTTTC. The encoded protein is CASSIQGGSGANVLTF.

The chain couples TRBV20-1 to TRBJ1-5; D is unclear. The CDR3 totals 14 residues. V lost 2 bases, J lost 4 bases, and 12 bases lay in between. Germline CDR1 is DFQATT and CDR2 is SNEGSKA (reference sequence). The CDR3: CSARTAGGNQPQHF. For the CDR3, the DNA is TGCAGTGCTAGAACGGCGGGCGGGAATCAGCCCCAGCATTTT.

The chain recombines TRBV7-2 with TRBJ2-1; 8 bases agree with TRBD1. Germline lookup yields CDR1 SGHTA and CDR2 FQGNSA. Losses at the gene ends were 1 base for V and 9 bases for J; bases not matched to a gene: 8. CDR3 length: 15 amino acids. The CDR3: CASSLGGQGLAEQFF. CDR3 sequence (DNA): TGTGCCAGCAGCTTAGGAGGACAGGGTCTTGCTGAGCAGTTCTTC.

This clonotype was seen more than once but under ten times. The chain recombines TRBV7-2 with TRBJ1-5; unclear D gene. The V gene's germline CDR1 is SGHTA and CDR2 FQGNSA. The CDR3 is 15 residues long. The V end was cut by 1 base, the J end by 5 bases, with 12 bases between. The CDR3 loop is CASSLVAGPDQPQHF. Here the CDR3 DNA reads TGTGCCAGCAGCTTAGTGGCTGGGCCGGATCAGCCCCAGCATTTT. The full variable domain, rest sourced from reference TRBV7-2 and TRBJ1-5, is GAGVSQSPSNKVTEKGKDVELRCDPISGHTALYWYRQSLGQGLEFLIYFQGNSAPDKSGLPSDRFSAERTGGSVSTLTIQRTQQEDSAVYLCASSLVAGPDQPQHFGDGTRLSIL.

This clonotype was detected once. The J gene is TRBJ1-2, the V gene TRBV29-1; D uncertain. CDR1 is SQVTM, CDR2 ANQGSEA, per germline. The CDR3 spans 11 residues. The V end lost 3 bases, the J end lost 8 bases, and 10 bases lay between the germline ends. The CDR3 region is CSVDGNAGYTF. The CDR3 DNA follows: TGCAGCGTTGACGGCAATGCGGGCTACACCTTC.

The chain links TRBV6-5 to TRBJ2-5, with 9 positions matching TRBD2. The trim removed 0 bases at V and 1 base at J, leaving 3 bases unmatched. The CDR3 extends over 16 amino acids. Germline CDR1 MNHEY, CDR2 SVGAGI. The CDR3 reads CASSYSRAGGQETQYF. Written as DNA, the CDR3 is TGTGCCAGCAGTTACTCGAGAGCGGGGGGCCAAGAGACCCAGTACTTC.

A few counts support this clonotype. The V gene is TRBV28, the J gene TRBJ1-3; D gene uncertain. Trimming left V 7 bases short and J 0 bases short, with 16 bases between. CDR1 and CDR2 (germline): MDHEN, SYDVKM. This CDR3 spans 16 amino acids. The CDR3 here is CASTELSGSSGNTIYF. CDR3 nucleotide sequence: TGTGCCAGCACCGAACTCAGCGGTTCCTCTGGAAACACCATATATTTT.